The TCR beta chain described here comes from a study of shared clonotypes between healthy human individuals. Overall study context: The study enrolled two women and a few men aged 18 to 49.

Execution of the assay was at deep level. Sorted-subset replicate PCRs used 200 to 250 ng DNA, around 31,000 T cell genomes. Using immunoSEQ multiplex PCR, the repertoire was profiled, and TCRdb retains in-frame clones only, with some absent. The sample holds around 2.3 million clones, approximately 96% seen once. Concerning this clone: At one end, the junction sequence differs from germline, possibly due to a read error. The same CDR3 can be traced to other DNA sequences in this sample.

Everyone who donated was a Caucasian adult who lived in Nashville, Tennessee. This CDR3 comprises 13 residues. Germline V gene lookup returns CDR1 MGHRA and CDR2 YSYEKL. V is TRBV4-1 and J is TRBJ1-2; D remains unclear. The sample comprised naive CD4+ T cells sorted from blood. Described subset: CD45RA+ positively selected. The sequence came from a man between 18 and 35 years old in good health. The CDR3 DNA is TGCGCCAGCAGCCAATCCCTGGTCTCGAGCTACACCTTT. Its translation is CASSQSLVSSYTF.